These 27 T cell receptor beta chains originate from one sample sequenced in a study of identical twins. TCRdb reanalysed the 5' RACE reads using MiXCR and keeps one entry per CDR3 protein. The repertoire holds more than 400,000 distinct CDR3 sequences, roughly 15% seen once, with less than 0.5% in the top ten. In addition, the sample was reused for a study of yellow fever vaccine responses in identical twins.

Sequencing used CD4+ T cells sorted from blood. These receptors were taken from a woman between 18 and 29 years old in good health.

The chain couples TRBV11-3 to TRBJ2-1, with 9 bases matching TRBD2. Germline V gene data show CDR1 as SGHNT and CDR2 as YENEEA. The CDR3 consists of 17 residues. V lost 4 bases, J lost 7 bases, and 14 bases stayed unmatched. CDR3 sequence reads: CASSSGVIAGVGNEQFF. The CDR3 nucleotides read TGTGCCAGCAGCTCTGGGGTAATAGCGGGAGTGGGAAATGAGCAGTTCTTC.

V gene TRBV28 combines with J gene TRBJ2-1, with D uncertain. The CDR3 consists of 13 residues. The V end was cut by 8 bases, the J end by 8 bases, with 16 bases between. Germline loops: CDR1 MDHEN, CDR2 SYDVKM. Written as DNA, the CDR3 is TGTGCCAGCCTCCCGAGTCGGCTCGATGAGCAGTTCTTC. Residues: CASLPSRLDEQFF.

This clonotype occurred a few times. The V call is TRBV12-3 or TRBV12-4, the J call TRBJ1-6; D is ambiguous. This CDR3 spans 13 amino acids. The V and J ends lost 5 bases and 5 bases respectively, with 7 bases between them. CDR3 in DNA: TGTGCCAGCAGTCTGGGAGATAATTCACCCCTCCACTTT. This encodes CASSLGDNSPLHF.

This clonotype was seen a few times. J is TRBJ2-7 and V is TRBV5-1, with 9 bases aligning to TRBD2. Germline CDR1 reads SGHRS; CDR2 reads YFSETQ. The CDR3 spans 15 residues. V lost 5 bases, J lost 0 bases, and 6 bases stayed unmatched. CDR3 nucleotide sequence: TGCGCCAGCAGGCGAGCGGGAGGCCTCTCCTACGAGCAGTACTTC. Protein: CASRRAGGLSYEQYF.

This clonotype was observed a few times. CDR3 protein: CASCGPIPNSPLHF. DNA for the CDR3: TGTGCCAGCTGCGGACCAATTCCCAATTCACCCCTCCACTTT. This chain uses TRBV6-1 with TRBJ1-6; no firm D call. Germline values: CDR1 MNHNS, CDR2 SASEGT. The CDR3 totals 14 residues. V lost 8 bases and J lost 7, with 15 bases in between.

This clonotype was counted between two and nine times. The J gene is TRBJ1-2, the V gene TRBV27; 10 bases line up with TRBD1. Unmatched junction bases numbered 7, after V lost 5 bases and J lost 7 bases. Germline CDR1 reads MNHEY; CDR2 reads SMNVEV (reference sequence). The length of the CDR3 is 14 residues. The CDR3 protein is CASSDWDRGRGYTF. The CDR3 DNA is TGTGCCAGCAGTGACTGGGACAGGGGTCGTGGCTACACCTTC.

J is TRBJ2-3 and V is TRBV29-1; TRBD2 agrees at 7 bases. The CDR3 covers 12 residues. The germline V gene encodes CDR1 SQVTM and CDR2 ANQGSEA. V lost 2 bases, J lost 6 bases, and 2 bases stayed unmatched. CDR3 sequence reads: CSVEWGGDTQYF. The CDR3 DNA reads as TGCAGCGTTGAATGGGGGGGTGATACGCAGTATTTT.

The chain recombines TRBV24-1 with TRBJ2-1; D remains ambiguous. Germline V gene sequence: CDR1 KGHDR, CDR2 SFDVKD. The V gene lost 8 bases and the J gene lost 1 base, with 8 bases spanning the gap. This CDR3 comprises 13 residues. The CDR3, as DNA: TGTGCCACCATGCAGTCATCCTACAATGAGCAGTTCTTC. Translation gives CATMQSSYNEQFF.

This clonotype was observed a handful of times. V usage is TRBV5-1 and J usage is TRBJ2-2; 8 bases agree with TRBD2. From germline, CDR1 is SGHRS and CDR2 YFSETQ. V gave up 4 bases and J gave up 3 bases; unmatched junction bases: 8. The CDR3 has 16 residues. Here the CDR3 reads CASSPRSGGDTGELFF. CDR3 sequence (DNA): TGCGCCAGCAGCCCCCGTTCGGGGGGGGACACCGGGGAGCTGTTTTTT.

The rearrangement uses TRBV11-2 and TRBJ2-5; D is possibly TRBD1 (5 bases). The length of the CDR3 is 17 residues. Germline loops: CDR1 SGHAT, CDR2 FQNNGV. Trimming took off 5 bases at V and 1 base at J, with 20 bases between the two ends. The chain's CDR3 is CASSPRSPQGSQETQYF. The CDR3 coding sequence is TGTGCCAGCAGCCCTAGGAGCCCCCAGGGCAGCCAAGAGACCCAGTACTTC.

This clonotype was detected a few times. The chain uses TRBV29-1 and TRBJ2-7; 10 bases align to TRBD2. The germline V gene encodes CDR1 SQVTM and CDR2 ANQGSEA. The CDR3 covers 12 residues. With 6 bases clipped from V and 6 bases from J, the junction kept 5 bases outside the gene matches. The CDR3 DNA is TGCAGCGTCAGGACTAGCGGTGGCGAGCAGTACGTC. It is translated as CSVRTSGGEQYV.

A word on this clonotype: This may arise from a read error, as a much more abundant clone is one base away. This chain links TRBV10-2 with TRBJ2-7; perhaps TRBD1 as D (7 bases). The V end was cut by 7 bases, the J end by 0 bases, with 16 bases between. The CDR3 length is 15 residues. CDR1 and CDR2 from the germline V gene are WSHSY and SAAADI. CDR3 coding DNA: TGCGCCAGCATGACAGGGACTTCCAGCTCCTACGAGCAGTACTTC. Its protein product is CASMTGTSSSYEQYF.

This clonotype came up a few times. The chain recombines TRBV20-1 with TRBJ2-3; D is possibly TRBD2 (6 bases). The V and J ends lost 4 bases and 0 bases respectively, with 14 bases between them. The CDR3 length is 15 residues. Germline CDR1 DFQATT, CDR2 SNEGSKA (reference sequence). The CDR3 DNA follows: TGCAGTGCTACTCGGTTTGGGACTAGCACAGATACGCAGTATTTT. Residues: CSATRFGTSTDTQYF.

Notes on this clonotype: One end of the junction varies from germline; a read error may be responsible. The chain carries TRBV3-1 and TRBJ2-5, with TRBD2 identical over 14 bases. CDR1 is LGHDT, CDR2 YNNKEL, per germline (reference sequence). This CDR3 spans 18 amino acids. The CDR3 nucleotides read TGTGCCTGCAGCCGTCAGCTGACTAGCGGGGGGGTCGTGAAGACCCAGTACTTC. Translating it yields CACSRQLTSGGVVKTQYF.

The chain carries TRBV6-1 and TRBJ1-1; 9 nucleotides align to TRBD1. CDR3 length: 14 residues. Losses at the gene ends were 5 bases for V and 4 bases for J; bases not matched to a gene: 5. Germline lookup yields CDR1 MNHNS and CDR2 SASEGT. The CDR3 region is CASSRTGGFTEAFF. CDR3 DNA: TGTGCCAGCAGTCGAACAGGGGGCTTCACTGAAGCTTTCTTT.

The rearrangement links TRBV7-6 to TRBJ2-7; unclear D gene. V was shortened by 1 base and J by 3 bases, with 1 base between the two germline ends. Per germline, CDR1 SGHVS and CDR2 FNYEAQ. The CDR3 extends over 11 amino acids. The CDR3: CASSLDYEQYV. The CDR3 DNA is TGTGCCAGCAGCTTAGACTACGAGCAGTACGTC.

V usage is TRBV5-8 and J usage is TRBJ2-2, with 9 bases aligning to TRBD1. J gave up 5 bases and V 8 bases, and 10 bases lay outside the gene matches. Per germline, CDR1 SGHTS and CDR2 YDEGEE. CDR3 length: 15 amino acids. The CDR3 DNA reads TGTGCCAGGGGCCGGGACAGGGTCGGAACCGGGGAGCTGTTTTTT. Encoded protein: CARGRDRVGTGELFF.

The V call is TRBV12-3 or TRBV12-4, the J call TRBJ1-6; unclear D gene. CDR3 length: 14 residues. V was cut by 5 bases and J by 10 bases, with 15 bases left in between. The CDR3 reads CASSEGPGGSPLHF. Here the CDR3 DNA reads TGTGCCAGCAGTGAGGGCCCCGGCGGATCACCCCTCCACTTT.

The chain joins TRBV25-1 to TRBJ2-1; no clear D. The V gene's germline CDR1 is MGHDK and CDR2 SYGVNS. Trimming removed 7 bases at V and 8 bases at J, with 12 bases between. The CDR3 totals 12 residues. CDR3 region: CASTSRGDEQFF. The CDR3 DNA reads TGTGCCAGCACTTCCCGTGGGGATGAGCAGTTCTTC.

This clonotype came up a few times. The chain joins TRBV11-2 to TRBJ2-3; possibly TRBD1 or TRBD2 for D (5 bases each). The V gene lost 1 base and the J gene lost 0 bases, with 14 bases spanning the gap. Germline CDR1 and CDR2: SGHAT and FQNNGV. This CDR3 spans 17 amino acids. CDR3 residues: CASSLGDLVFSTDTQYF. For the CDR3, the DNA is TGTGCCAGCAGCTTAGGGGACCTAGTTTTTAGCACAGATACGCAGTATTTT.

The V gene is TRBV7-7, the J gene TRBJ2-7; 9 positions match TRBD2. CDR1 is SSHAT, CDR2 FNYEAQ, per germline (reference sequence). The CDR3 length is 17 residues. Trimming cost V 3 bases and J 2 bases; bases outside gene matches: 11. The CDR3 DNA reads as TGTGCCAGCAGCTTTCTCGGTCCTAGCGGGGACCCCTACGAGCAGTACGTC. It specifies CASSFLGPSGDPYEQYV.

The gene calls are TRBV7-8 and TRBJ2-7; 12 bases fit TRBD2. The CDR3 runs to 16 residues. Germline CDR1 is SGHVS and CDR2 is FQNEAQ. V lost 4 bases, J lost 2 bases, and 6 bases stayed unmatched. CDR3 protein: CASSSRTSGETYEQYF. DNA of the CDR3: TGTGCCAGCAGCTCGAGGACTAGCGGGGAGACCTACGAGCAGTACTTC.

The V call is TRBV15, the J call TRBJ2-3, with D possibly TRBD1 on 5 matching bases. Trimming took 1 base from V and 6 from J, leaving 17 bases between them. The germline V gene encodes CDR1 LNHNV and CDR2 YYDKDF (reference sequence). The CDR3 extends over 16 amino acids. DNA for the CDR3: TGTGCCACCAGCAGAGTTGTATCCCTTGCAGGGGATACGCAGTATTTT. The encoded protein is CATSRVVSLAGDTQYF.

The table lists this clonotype with a few counts. The chain is built from TRBV20-1 and TRBJ1-2, with TRBD1 as a possible D gene (5 bases). There are 15 residues in the CDR3. Germline V gene data show CDR1 as DFQATT and CDR2 as SNEGSKA (reference sequence). The ends were cut back, 2 bases at V and 0 bases at J, with 13 bases in the middle. Here the CDR3 reads CSARSAEGSNYGYTF. DNA of the CDR3: TGCAGTGCTAGATCTGCGGAGGGGTCTAACTATGGCTACACCTTC.

This clonotype was found many times. The chain is built from TRBV20-1 and TRBJ2-1; 9 nucleotides agree with TRBD2. Losses at the gene ends were 2 bases for V and 2 bases for J; bases not matched to a gene: 4. Germline CDR1 DFQATT, CDR2 SNEGSKA (reference sequence). The CDR3 length is 15 residues. The CDR3 DNA reads TGCAGTGCTAGACGCGGGAGGGCCCCCTACAATGAGCAGTTCTTC. Amino acid sequence: CSARRGRAPYNEQFF.

This chain connects TRBV12-3 or TRBV12-4 to TRBJ1-1; maybe TRBD1 (5 bases). The CDR3 covers 16 residues. Trimming removed 2 bases from V and 10 bases from J, with 23 bases in between. DNA of the CDR3: TGTGCCAGCAGTTTATTTAATCGGGGGACTGGTGGGGGAGCTTTCTTT. Translated: CASSLFNRGTGGGAFF.

This clonotype has ten or more counts. DNA for the CDR3: TGTGCCAGCAGTCTCTATGGGACAGGCAATTCACCCCTCCACTTT. It specifies CASSLYGTGNSPLHF. This chain connects TRBV12-3 or TRBV12-4 to TRBJ1-6; 8 bases agree with TRBD1. The CDR3 runs to 15 residues. V was clipped by 5 bases and J by 7 bases; unmatched bases: 7.